This T cell receptor beta chain was observed in a study of long-term antiretroviral therapy in people with HIV. For the study at large: Collection of the earliest samples took place about a decade ahead of the 2015 immediate-ART recommendation. Overall study findings and caveats: ART adherence, viral resistance and therapy changes went undocumented. Subsequent to ART, diversity was augmented yet persisted below that of transplant donor controls.

Runs used v3.0 of the immunoSEQ assay and were done at survey level. Clones were sequenced by immunoSEQ multiplex PCR, and TCRdb holds only the in-frame ones, with some missing. The sample has 30,000 to 40,000 clones; about four fifths are singletons. Trimming left V 4 bases short and J 9 bases short, with 10 bases between. CDR3 length equals 12 residues. Germline values: CDR1 MDHEN, CDR2 SYDVKM. This clone was counted only a few times. Its antigen is currently unknown. The TCR sequence derives from a man aged 45 to 65 with HIV. The genes are TRBV28 and TRBJ1-5; D gene ambiguous. The sequences come from unsorted PBMCs, collected 3 years after starting antiretroviral therapy. The CDR3 DNA sequence: TGTGCCAGCAGTTCCGCCGTGGGGCCCCAGCATTTT. It encodes CASSSAVGPQHF.